This TCR beta chain came from a study of T cells after yellow fever vaccination. Study-wide results and caveats: It was a small share of clonotypes that appeared in both CD4 and CD8 compartments.

This clonotype was observed a handful of times. Its specificity is not known. MiXCR, applied by TCRdb to the 5' RACE reads, yields one record per CDR3 protein. The sample lists 620,000 or so distinct CDR3 sequences, approximately 13% occurring once. J lost 6 bases, V lost 5 bases, and 12 bases had no gene match. CDR1 and CDR2 (germline): LNHDA, SQIVND (reference sequence). The CDR3 runs to 16 residues. The receptor comes from a man in his thirties or forties who received the YFV17D yellow fever vaccine. The sequences come from PBMCs, collected on the day of the yellow fever booster vaccination. V gene TRBV19 combines with J gene TRBJ2-3, with TRBD2 identical over 9 bases. In nucleotides, the CDR3 is TGTGCCAGTAGTTCCCGCGGGGGGGGAACGTCGGATACGCAGTATTTT. Translated, it gives CASSSRGGGTSDTQYF.